The rows below give T cell receptor beta chains drawn from one sample of a study of graft-versus-host responses after intestinal transplantation. These receptors' targets are unknown. Assay used: immunoSEQ multiplex PCR; TCRdb lists only in-frame clones, some missing. This table holds roughly 85,000 clones, around 90% found once. This sample comprised unstimulated CD8+ T cells sorted from spleen or lymph node cells, obtained before transplant. The source is a human donor who was the organ donor for an intestinal transplant. Both conserved end residues are part of each CDR3. A D gene is named only where the DNA matches it firmly. A clone size is listed for some rows: how often the clone was seen (once, few, many), or a class if it is expanded.

abundance,d_gene,v_gene,j_gene,CDR3aa,CDR3nt
-,TRBD2,TRBV7-6,TRBJ2-7,CASSELAGETYEQYF,TGTGCCAGCAGCGAACTAGCGGGAGAAACTTACGAGCAGTACTTC
-,-,TRBV27,TRBJ2-3,CASRDNENTDTQYF,TGTGCCAGCAGGGACAACGAGAACACAGATACGCAGTATTTT
once,-,TRBV19,TRBJ2-7,CASSIGTAGDGASLLEQYF,TGTGCCAGTAGTATAGGCACCGCAGGGGACGGTGCCTCCCTGTTGGAGCAGTACTTC
once,-,TRBV13,TRBJ2-7,CASSLGTLYEQYF,TGTGCCAGCAGCTTGGGGACTCTCTACGAGCAGTACTTC
once,-,TRBV27,TRBJ2-5,CASSLYPGDLVETQYF,TGTGCCAGCAGTTTATACCCAGGGGATTTGGTGGAGACCCAGTACTTC
once,-,TRBV4-1,TRBJ1-2,CASSQASLAGGDYGYTF,TGCGCCAGCAGCCAAGCCTCTCTCGCGGGGGGAGACTATGGCTACACCTTC
-,-,TRBV28,TRBJ2-1,CASSLNHPGARDEQFF,TGTGCCAGCAGTTTAAACCACCCCGGGGCCCGGGATGAGCAGTTCTTC
once,-,TRBV7-8,TRBJ1-1,CASSPVLRAGNTEAFF,TGTGCCAGCAGCCCAGTCTTGAGGGCTGGGAACACTGAAGCTTTCTTT
-,-,TRBV7-8,TRBJ2-2,CASSLNTGELFF,TGTGCCAGCAGCTTAAACACCGGGGAGCTGTTTTTT
-,-,TRBV5-5,TRBJ2-3,CASSLWWAHPTDTQYF,TGTGCCAGCAGCTTGTGGTGGGCGCATCCGACAGATACGCAGTATTTT
-,-,TRBV7-9,TRBJ1-2,CASSSGTPTNYGYTF,TGTGCCAGCAGCTCCGGGACACCTACTAACTATGGCTACACCTTC
few,-,TRBV11-3,TRBJ2-7,CASSTDYEQYF,TGTGCCAGCAGCACCGACTACGAGCAGTACTTC
-,-,TRBV6-1,TRBJ2-3,CASREGTEHTDTQYF,TGTGCCAGCAGGGAGGGGACGGAACACACAGATACGCAGTATTTT
-,-,TRBV13,TRBJ2-5,CASSRFPGGSTATQYF,TGTGCCAGCAGCCGGTTCCCAGGGGGGTCGACGGCGACCCAGTACTTC
-,-,TRBV7-7,TRBJ2-2,CASSPRAGDTGELFF,TGTGCTAGCAGCCCCAGGGCCGGGGACACCGGGGAGCTGTTTTTT
-,-,TRBV7-9,TRBJ2-1,CASSLPWEGANEQFF,TGTGCCAGCTCCCTTCCATGGGAGGGGGCCAATGAGCAGTTCTTC
-,-,TRBV13,TRBJ2-7,CASTLGGGWYEQYF,TGTGCCAGCACGTTAGGTGGAGGGTGGTACGAGCAGTACTTC
-,-,TRBV9,TRBJ2-7,CASSVGGSAYEQYF,TGTGCCAGCAGCGTAGGAGGATCCGCGTACGAGCAGTACTTC
-,TRBD1,TRBV6-5,TRBJ1-4,CASSYSRGPDEKLFF,TGTGCCAGCAGTTACTCGAGGGGGCCGGATGAAAAACTGTTTTTT
-,-,TRBV29-1,TRBJ1-3,CSVTADTIYF,TGCAGCGTCACAGCGGACACCATATATTTT
-,-,TRBV7-2,TRBJ2-3,CASSFEGADTQYF,TGTGCCAGCAGCTTTGAGGGGGCAGATACGCAGTATTTT
-,-,TRBV5-1,TRBJ1-4,CASSLGSLNEKLFF,TGCGCCAGCAGCTTGGGCTCGTTGAATGAAAAACTGTTTTTT
-,TRBD1,TRBV6-5,TRBJ2-3,CASSPERGGADTQYF,TGTGCCAGCAGTCCAGAGCGAGGGGGCGCAGATACGCAGTATTTT
-,TRBD1,TRBV19,TRBJ2-7,CASSPGDSSYEQYF,TGTGCCAGTAGCCCAGGGGACAGTTCCTACGAGCAGTACTTC
-,-,TRBV27,TRBJ1-2,CASSLVHNYGYTF,TGTGCCAGCAGTTTGGTCCATAACTATGGCTACACCTTC
-,TRBD1,TRBV6-6,TRBJ2-1,CASSLGTGDNEQFF,TGTGCCAGCAGCCTGGGGACAGGGGACAATGAGCAGTTCTTC
-,-,TRBV2,TRBJ1-2,CASSRPMVSSYGYTF,TGTGCCAGCAGTCGCCCTATGGTTTCGAGCTATGGCTACACCTTC
-,-,TRBV19,TRBJ2-1,CASSDSGTPYNEQFF,TGTGCCAGTAGTGACTCCGGGACACCTTACAATGAGCAGTTCTTC
-,TRBD2,TRBV27,TRBJ2-7,CASSLRGLAGNYEQYF,TGTGCCAGCAGTTTACGGGGACTAGCGGGCAACTACGAGCAGTACTTC
-,-,TRBV7-9,TRBJ2-7,CAPRPGLSYEQYF,TGTGCCCCACGACCGGGACTCTCCTACGAGCAGTACTTC
-,-,TRBV4-1,TRBJ1-2,CASSQDRGGFYGYTF,TGCGCCAGCAGCCAAGATAGAGGAGGGTTCTATGGCTACACCTTC
-,-,TRBV4-1,TRBJ2-1,CASSHIAGEQFF,TGCGCCAGCAGCCACATAGCTGGTGAGCAGTTCTTC
-,TRBD2,TRBV4-1,TRBJ2-1,CASSPTPAGLYNEQFF,TGCGCCAGCAGCCCCACCCCAGCGGGGCTCTACAATGAGCAGTTCTTC
-,-,TRBV7-8,TRBJ1-1,CASSPSAGGGEAFF,TGTGCCAGCAGCCCCAGCGCGGGAGGTGGTGAAGCTTTCTTT
-,-,TRBV19,TRBJ2-1,CASSIGKHNEQFF,TGTGCCAGTAGTATCGGGAAACACAATGAGCAGTTCTTC
-,-,TRBV5-4,TRBJ1-1,CASSQGTFAEAFF,TGTGCCAGCAGCCAAGGGACTTTCGCTGAAGCTTTCTTT
-,-,TRBV7-9,TRBJ2-7,CASSRSGSPSYEQYF,TGTGCCAGCAGTCGCAGCGGCTCCCCCTCCTACGAGCAGTACTTC
-,-,TRBV5-4,TRBJ1-1,CASSQDRRPNNEAFF,TGTGCCAGCAGCCAAGACAGGAGACCAAATAATGAAGCTTTCTTT